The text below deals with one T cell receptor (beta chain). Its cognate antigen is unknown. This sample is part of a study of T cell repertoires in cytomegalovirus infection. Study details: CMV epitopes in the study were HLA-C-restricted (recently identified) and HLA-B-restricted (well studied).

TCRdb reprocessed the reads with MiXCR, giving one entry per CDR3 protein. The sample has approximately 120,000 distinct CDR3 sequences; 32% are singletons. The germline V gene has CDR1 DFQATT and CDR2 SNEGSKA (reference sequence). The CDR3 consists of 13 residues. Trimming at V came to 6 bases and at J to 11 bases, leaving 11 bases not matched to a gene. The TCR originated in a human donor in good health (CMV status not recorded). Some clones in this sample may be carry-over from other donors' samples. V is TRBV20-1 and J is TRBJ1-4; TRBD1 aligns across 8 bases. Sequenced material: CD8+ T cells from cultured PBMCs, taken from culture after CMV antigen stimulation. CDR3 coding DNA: TGCAGTGCGCACGAGGAACAGGGGGGGAAACTGTTTTTT. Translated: CSAHEEQGGKLFF.